What follows is one T cell receptor (beta chain) and its context. These data are taken from a study of Ad26.COV2.S vaccination and SARS-CoV-2 variants. The overall study: Dosing was one shot or two shots 56 days apart.

Trimming took off 0 bases at V and 4 bases at J, with 12 bases between the two ends. The V gene's germline CDR1 is KGHDR and CDR2 SFDVKD. This CDR3 contains 16 residues. Profiling relied on immunoSEQ multiplex PCR, and the TCRdb table lists in-frame clones only, not all of them. The table includes 350,000 to 500,000 clones, less than 95% detected once. Treatment described: roughly 20 received Ad26.COV2.S at low or high dose, single or two shots; five or six received placebo; per-sample allocation not given. It was on day 63 after the first vaccine or placebo injection that samples were taken. The sample here was peripheral blood, taken in a trial of Ad26.COV2.S vaccine versus placebo. The source is a person between 18 and 65 years old who received the Ad26.COV2.S COVID-19 vaccine or a placebo. This rearrangement joins TRBV24-1 to TRBJ2-1; D is unresolved. The DNA for the CDR3 is TGTGCCACCAGTGATTTGGGGCTAGTGAGTTACAATGAGCAGTTCTTC. It encodes CATSDLGLVSYNEQFF.